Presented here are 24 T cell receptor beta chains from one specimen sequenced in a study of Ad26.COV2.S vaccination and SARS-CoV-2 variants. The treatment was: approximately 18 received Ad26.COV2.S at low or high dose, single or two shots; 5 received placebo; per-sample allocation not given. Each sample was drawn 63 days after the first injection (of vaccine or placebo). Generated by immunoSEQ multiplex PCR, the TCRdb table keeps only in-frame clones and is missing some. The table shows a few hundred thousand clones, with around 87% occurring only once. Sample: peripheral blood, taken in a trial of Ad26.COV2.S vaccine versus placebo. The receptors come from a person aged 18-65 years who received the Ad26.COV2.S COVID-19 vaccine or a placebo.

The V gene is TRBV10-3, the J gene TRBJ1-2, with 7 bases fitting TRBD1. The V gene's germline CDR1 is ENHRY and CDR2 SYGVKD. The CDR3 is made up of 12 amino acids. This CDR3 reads CAQGHSPYGYTF. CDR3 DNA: TGTGCACAGGGGCATTCACCCTATGGCTACACCTTC.

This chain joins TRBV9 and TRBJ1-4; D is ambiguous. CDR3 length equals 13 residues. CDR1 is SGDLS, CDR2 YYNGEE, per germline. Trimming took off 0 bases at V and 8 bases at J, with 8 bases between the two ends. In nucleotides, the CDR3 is TGTGCCAGCAGCGTAGTCCCGGGGGAAAAACTGTTTTTT. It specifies CASSVVPGEKLFF.

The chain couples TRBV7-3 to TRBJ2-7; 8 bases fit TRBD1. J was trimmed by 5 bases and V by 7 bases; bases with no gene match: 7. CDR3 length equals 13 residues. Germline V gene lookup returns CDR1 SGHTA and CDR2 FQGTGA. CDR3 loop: CASINRQGNEQYF. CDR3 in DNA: TGTGCCAGCATCAACCGACAGGGGAACGAGCAGTACTTC.

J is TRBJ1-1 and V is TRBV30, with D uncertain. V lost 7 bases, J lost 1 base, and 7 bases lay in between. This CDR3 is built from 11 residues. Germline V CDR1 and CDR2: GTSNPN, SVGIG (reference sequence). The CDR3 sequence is CASERNTEAFF. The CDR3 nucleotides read TGTGCCTCCGAGCGGAACACTGAAGCTTTCTTT.

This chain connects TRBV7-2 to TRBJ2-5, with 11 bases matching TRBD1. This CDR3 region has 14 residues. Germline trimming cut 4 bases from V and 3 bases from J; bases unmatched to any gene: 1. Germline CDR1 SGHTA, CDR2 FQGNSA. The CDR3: CASSWDRGEETQYF. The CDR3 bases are TGTGCCAGCAGCTGGGACAGGGGGGAAGAGACCCAGTACTTC.

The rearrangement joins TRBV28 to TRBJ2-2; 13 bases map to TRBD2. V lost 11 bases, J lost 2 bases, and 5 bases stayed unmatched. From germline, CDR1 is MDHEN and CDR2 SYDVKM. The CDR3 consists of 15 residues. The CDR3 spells CAGGLAGRNTGELFF. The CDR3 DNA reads TGTGCCGGGGGACTAGCGGGGCGAAACACCGGGGAGCTGTTTTTT.

The DNA for the CDR3 is TGTGCCAGCAGTTACTCTGCGAGGGACAATGAGCAGTTCTTC. Amino acids: CASSYSARDNEQFF. This rearrangement joins TRBV6-5 to TRBJ2-1; a possible D gene is TRBD2 (5 bases). The germline V and J ends were trimmed by 0 bases and 5 bases, with 8 bases remaining between them. The CDR3 has 14 amino acids. Germline-derived CDR1 and CDR2 are MNHEY and SVGAGI.

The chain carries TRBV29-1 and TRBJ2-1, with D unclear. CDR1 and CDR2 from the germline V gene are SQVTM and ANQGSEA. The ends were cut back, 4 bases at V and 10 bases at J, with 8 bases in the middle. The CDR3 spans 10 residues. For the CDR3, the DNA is TGCAGCGTTGCCCCTGGAGAGCAGTTCTTC. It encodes CSVAPGEQFF.

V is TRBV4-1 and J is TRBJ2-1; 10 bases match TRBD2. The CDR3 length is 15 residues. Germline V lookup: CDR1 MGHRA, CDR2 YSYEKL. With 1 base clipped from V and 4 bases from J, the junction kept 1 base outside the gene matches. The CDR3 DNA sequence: TGCGCCAGCAGCCAAGGAGCGGGGGGGTACAATGAGCAGTTCTTC. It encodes CASSQGAGGYNEQFF.

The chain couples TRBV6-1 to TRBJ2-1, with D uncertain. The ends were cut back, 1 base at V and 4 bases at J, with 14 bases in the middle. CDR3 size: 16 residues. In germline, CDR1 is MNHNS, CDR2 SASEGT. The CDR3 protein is CASSEVITQIYNEQFF. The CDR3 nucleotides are TGTGCCAGCAGTGAAGTGATTACACAGATTTACAATGAGCAGTTCTTC.

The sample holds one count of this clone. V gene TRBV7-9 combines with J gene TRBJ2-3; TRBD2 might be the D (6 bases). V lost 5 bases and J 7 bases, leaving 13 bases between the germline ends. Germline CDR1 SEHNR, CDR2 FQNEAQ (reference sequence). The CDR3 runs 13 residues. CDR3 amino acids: CASSLGTANTQYF. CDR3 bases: TGTGCCAGCAGCCTCGGGACTGCAAATACGCAGTATTTT.

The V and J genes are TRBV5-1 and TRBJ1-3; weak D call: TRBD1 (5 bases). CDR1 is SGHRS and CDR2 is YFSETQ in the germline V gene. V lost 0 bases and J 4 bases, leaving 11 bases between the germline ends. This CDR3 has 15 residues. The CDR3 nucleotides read TGCGCCAGCAGCTTGGGAGGGGAACTCGGAAACACCATATATTTT. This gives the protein CASSLGGELGNTIYF. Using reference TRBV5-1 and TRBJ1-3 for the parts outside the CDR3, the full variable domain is KAGVTQTPRYLIKTRGQQVTLSCSPISGHRSVSWYQQTPGQGLQFLFEYFSETQRNKGNFPGRFSGRQFSNSRSEMNVSTLELGDSALYLCASSLGGELGNTIYFGEGSWLTVV.

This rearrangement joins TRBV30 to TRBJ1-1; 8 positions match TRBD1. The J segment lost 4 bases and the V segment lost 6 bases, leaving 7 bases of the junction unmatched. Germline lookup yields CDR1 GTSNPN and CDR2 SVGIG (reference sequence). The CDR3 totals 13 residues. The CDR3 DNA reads TGTGCCTGTTCGACAGGGGTGCCCACTGAAGCTTTCTTT. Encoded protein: CACSTGVPTEAFF.

The CDR3 spells CASSVEGLGGNTIYF. The CDR3 DNA follows: TGTGCCAGCAGCGTAGAGGGTCTCGGTGGAAACACCATATATTTT. The chain combines TRBV9 with TRBJ1-3; D is ambiguous. The CDR3 loop spans 15 amino acids. CDR1 and CDR2 from the germline V gene are SGDLS and YYNGEE. Trimming took off 0 bases at V and 3 bases at J, with 10 bases between the two ends.

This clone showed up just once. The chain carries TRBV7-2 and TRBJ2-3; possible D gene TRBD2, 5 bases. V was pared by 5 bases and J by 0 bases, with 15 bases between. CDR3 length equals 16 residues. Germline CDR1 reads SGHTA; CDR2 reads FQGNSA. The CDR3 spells CASSTPALASTDTQYF. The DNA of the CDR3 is TGTGCCAGCAGCACCCCGGCCCTAGCTAGCACAGATACGCAGTATTTT.

For the CDR3, the DNA is TGTGCCAGCAGTTTTGATCTCCAGCCCCAGCATTTT. Translation: CASSFDLQPQHF. V usage is TRBV12-3 or TRBV12-4 and J usage is TRBJ1-5; no definite D call. V lost 3 bases to trimming and J lost 7 bases, with 7 bases between them. The CDR3 is 12 amino acids.

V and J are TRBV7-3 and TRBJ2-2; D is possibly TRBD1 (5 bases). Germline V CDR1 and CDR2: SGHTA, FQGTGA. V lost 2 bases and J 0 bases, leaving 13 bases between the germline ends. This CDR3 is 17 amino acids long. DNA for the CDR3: TGTGCCAGCAGCTTAGCGTTCGACAGCCCGAACACCGGGGAGCTGTTTTTT. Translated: CASSLAFDSPNTGELFF.

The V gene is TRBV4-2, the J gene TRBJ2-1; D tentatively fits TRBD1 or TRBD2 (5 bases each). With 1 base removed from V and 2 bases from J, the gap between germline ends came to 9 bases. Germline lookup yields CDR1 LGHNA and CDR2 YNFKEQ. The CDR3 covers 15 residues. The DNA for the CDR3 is TGTGCCAGCAGCCAAGTTGAGGGGACCTACAATGAGCAGTTCTTC. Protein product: CASSQVEGTYNEQFF.

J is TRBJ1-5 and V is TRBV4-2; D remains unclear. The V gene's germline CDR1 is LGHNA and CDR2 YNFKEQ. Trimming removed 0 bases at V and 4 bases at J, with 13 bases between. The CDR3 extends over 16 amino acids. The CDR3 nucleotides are TGTGCCAGCAGCCAAGATGGAGAGGCGAGTAATCAGCCCCAGCATTTT. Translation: CASSQDGEASNQPQHF.

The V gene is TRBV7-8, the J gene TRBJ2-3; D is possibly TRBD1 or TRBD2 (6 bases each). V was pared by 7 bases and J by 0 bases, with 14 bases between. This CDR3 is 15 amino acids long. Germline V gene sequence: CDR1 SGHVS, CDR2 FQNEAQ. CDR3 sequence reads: CASTFPGASTDTQYF. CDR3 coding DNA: TGTGCCAGCACGTTCCCGGGGGCGAGCACAGATACGCAGTATTTT.

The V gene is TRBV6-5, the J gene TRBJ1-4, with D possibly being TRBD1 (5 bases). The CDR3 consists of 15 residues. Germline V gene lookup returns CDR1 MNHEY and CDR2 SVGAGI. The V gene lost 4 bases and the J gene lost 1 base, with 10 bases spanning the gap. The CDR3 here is CASSSRGVTNEKLFF. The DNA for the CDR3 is TGTGCCAGCAGTTCCCGGGGGGTAACTAATGAAAAACTGTTTTTT.

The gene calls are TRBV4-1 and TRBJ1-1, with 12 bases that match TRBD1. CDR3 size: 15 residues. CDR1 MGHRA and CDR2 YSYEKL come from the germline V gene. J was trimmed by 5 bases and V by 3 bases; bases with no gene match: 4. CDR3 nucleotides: TGCGCCAGCAGCCAGGGACAGGGGGCGGATACTGAAGCTTTCTTT. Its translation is CASSQGQGADTEAFF.

CDR3 bases: TGTGCCAGTAACACCGGGAGTTACCAAGAGACCCAGTACTTC. Amino acid sequence: CASNTGSYQETQYF. J is TRBJ2-5 and V is TRBV19, with D possibly matching TRBD2 (6 bases). Germline V gene data show CDR1 as LNHDA and CDR2 as SQIVND (reference sequence). There are 14 residues in the CDR3. V lost 7 bases, J lost 0 bases, and 12 bases lay in between. Full variable domain (rest looked up from reference TRBV19 and TRBJ2-5): DGGITQSPKYLFRKEGQNVTLSCEQNLNHDAMYWYRQDPGQGLRLIYYSQIVNDFQKGDIAEGYSVSREKKESFPLTVTSAQKNPTAFYLCASNTGSYQETQYFGPGTRLLVL.

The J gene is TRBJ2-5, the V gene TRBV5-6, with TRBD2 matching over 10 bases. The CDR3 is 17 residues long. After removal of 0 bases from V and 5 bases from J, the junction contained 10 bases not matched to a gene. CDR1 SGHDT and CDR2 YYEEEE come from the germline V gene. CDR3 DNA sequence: TGTGCCAGCAGCTTGGGGTTTGAGCGGGGGGGCCTGGAGACCCAGTACTTC. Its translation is CASSLGFERGGLETQYF. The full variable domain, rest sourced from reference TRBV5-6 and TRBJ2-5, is DAGVTQSPTHLIKTRGQQVTLRCSPKSGHDTVSWYQQALGQGPQFIFQYYEEEERQRGNFPDRFSGHQFPNYSSELNVNALLLGDSALYLCASSLGFERGGLETQYFGPGTRLLVL.